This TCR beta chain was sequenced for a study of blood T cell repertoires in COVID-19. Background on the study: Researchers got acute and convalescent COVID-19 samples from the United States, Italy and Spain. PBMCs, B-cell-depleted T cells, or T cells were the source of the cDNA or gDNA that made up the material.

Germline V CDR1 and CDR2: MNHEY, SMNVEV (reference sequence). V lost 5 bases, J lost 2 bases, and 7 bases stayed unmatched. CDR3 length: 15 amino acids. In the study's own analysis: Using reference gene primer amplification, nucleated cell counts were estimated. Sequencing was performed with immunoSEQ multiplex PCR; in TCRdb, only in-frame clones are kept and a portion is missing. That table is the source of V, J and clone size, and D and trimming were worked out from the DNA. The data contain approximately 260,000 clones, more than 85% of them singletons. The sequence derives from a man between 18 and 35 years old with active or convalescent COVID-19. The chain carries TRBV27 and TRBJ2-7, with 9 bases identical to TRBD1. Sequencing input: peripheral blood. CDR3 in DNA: TGTGCCAGCAGTAACCTCGGACAGGGGACCTACGAGCAGTACTTC. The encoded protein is CASSNLGQGTYEQYF.